The 31 T cell receptor beta chains in this list originate from one sample, sequenced in a study of beta chain features in type 1 diabetes. Regarding the study as a whole: TCRB CDR3s were moderately but significantly shorter in Type 1 diabetes patients in all four CD4+ subsets.

These receptors are not linked to any known antigen. Reverse transcribing all isolated RNA meant expressed TCRB transcripts were sequenced. The data were produced by immunoSEQ multiplex PCR, yet TCRdb's version contains in-frame clones alone and is incomplete. The sample comprises under 130,000 clones, 25% to 35% of which are singletons, and roughly 0.5% rests with the top ten. Material for sequencing was central memory CD4+ T cells from blood. The receptor source for this set is a young woman with type 1 diabetes.

This clone has just a few counts. The chain has TRBV28 and TRBJ2-7; 8 nucleotides line up with TRBD1. The germline gives CDR1 MDHEN, CDR2 SYDVKM. The CDR3 is 13 amino acids. The junction had 12 bases not matched to a gene; V was cut back by 10 bases and J by 7 bases. CDR3 sequence reads: CATVGQALGEQYF. CDR3 in DNA: TGTGCCACCGTGGGACAGGCCCTCGGGGAGCAGTACTTC. The full variable domain, completed using reference TRBV28 and TRBJ2-7, is DVKVTQSSRYLVKRTGEKVFLECVQDMDHENMFWYRQDPGLGLRLIYFSYDVKMKEKGDIPEGYSVSREKKERFSLILESASTNQTSMYLCATVGQALGEQYFGPGTRLTVT.

This clone was found many times. Other DNA sequences in the sample encode the same CDR3. The gene calls are TRBV18 and TRBJ2-7; 10 bases align to TRBD2. Germline loops: CDR1 KGHSH, CDR2 LQKENI. This CDR3 has 13 residues. V lost 3 bases to trimming and J lost 5 bases; unmatched junction nucleotides: 1. CDR3 loop: CASSPGLADEQYF. The CDR3 DNA is TGTGCCAGCTCACCTGGACTAGCGGACGAGCAGTACTTC.

A few counts support this clone. The chain is built from TRBV28 and TRBJ2-7, with 7 bases identical to TRBD2. The germline V gene encodes CDR1 MDHEN and CDR2 SYDVKM. CDR3 size: 15 residues. V was clipped by 4 bases and J by 4 bases; unmatched bases: 10. The CDR3 protein is CASSSLASGGYEQYF. The CDR3 nucleotides read TGTGCCAGCAGTTCTCTGGCTAGCGGAGGATACGAGCAGTACTTC.

The chain is built from TRBV28 and TRBJ2-7, with D possibly TRBD2 on 6 matching bases. This CDR3 has 14 residues. The V and J ends lost 6 bases and 3 bases respectively, with 15 bases between them. Germline V gene data show CDR1 as MDHEN and CDR2 as SYDVKM. The CDR3: CASREDGGVYEQYF. The DNA of the CDR3 is TGTGCCAGCAGGGAAGACGGAGGGGTCTACGAGCAGTACTTC.

The V call is TRBV11-3, the J call TRBJ2-1; TRBD2 aligns across 11 bases. There are 18 residues in the CDR3. The V and J ends lost 0 bases and 6 bases, in that order; junction bases with no gene match: 10. CDR1 and CDR2 (germline): SGHNT, YENEEA. CDR3 loop: CASSLDQGGSGRANEQFF. The CDR3 DNA sequence: TGTGCCAGCAGCTTAGATCAGGGGGGTAGCGGGAGGGCCAATGAGCAGTTCTTC.

This clone was counted between two and nine times. The rearrangement uses TRBV28 and TRBJ1-1; tentative D call: TRBD1 (6 bases). The germline V gene has CDR1 MDHEN and CDR2 SYDVKM. The CDR3 consists of 16 residues. Trimming took 4 bases from V and 1 from J, leaving 16 bases between them. In nucleotides, the CDR3 is TGTGCCAGCAGTTCAAGTCGGACAGCTACGAACACTGAAGCTTTCTTT. Its translation is CASSSSRTATNTEAFF.

The chain joins TRBV23-1 to TRBJ1-5; D perhaps matches TRBD1 (6 bases). TRBV23-1 counts as an open reading frame of uncertain function. The CDR3 consists of 20 residues. V was trimmed by 3 bases and J by 3 bases, leaving 27 bases between them. CDR3 in amino acids: CASSHPGRGRGGEFNQPQHF. The CDR3 nucleotides are TGCGCCAGCAGTCACCCCGGGAGGGGGAGGGGGGGGGAGTTCAATCAGCCCCAGCATTTT.

This clone occurred a few times. The chain combines TRBV19 with TRBJ2-2; a possible D gene is TRBD1 (6 bases). Per germline, CDR1 LNHDA and CDR2 SQIVND (reference sequence). The ends were cut back, 5 bases at V and 4 bases at J, with 14 bases in the middle. The CDR3 loop spans 15 amino acids. CDR3 bases: TGTGCCAGTAGTCCGCAACAGGGTATCACCGGGGAGCTGTTTTTT. Encoded protein: CASSPQQGITGELFF.

The chain carries TRBV7-2 and TRBJ2-1; 8 nucleotides align to TRBD2. With V trimmed by 5 bases and J by 8 bases, 8 bases remained unmatched. Germline-derived CDR1 and CDR2 are SGHTA and FQGNSA. The CDR3 consists of 14 residues. CDR3 residues: CASSPQPGLDEQFF. The CDR3 region has the DNA TGTGCCAGCAGCCCGCAACCGGGACTAGATGAGCAGTTCTTC.

This clone was seen a few times. V usage is TRBV28 and J usage is TRBJ2-3, with a weak D call TRBD1 (7 bases). Trimming left V 3 bases short and J 4 bases short, with 14 bases between. Germline V gene lookup returns CDR1 MDHEN and CDR2 SYDVKM. The CDR3 runs 15 residues. The CDR3 bases are TGTGCCAGCAGTTTCCAGGGGGGTAGTGCAGATACGCAGTATTTT. Translated: CASSFQGGSADTQYF.

The chain combines TRBV27 with TRBJ2-7; D possibly corresponds to TRBD2 (6 bases). CDR3 length equals 22 residues. Germline values: CDR1 MNHEY, CDR2 SMNVEV (reference sequence). Deletions cut 3 bases from V and 3 bases from J, with 36 bases between. The CDR3 spells CASSFRSLVAGMVKGQFYEQYF. The CDR3 region has the DNA TGTGCCAGCAGTTTCCGTAGTTTAGTTGCGGGGATGGTGAAGGGTCAGTTCTACGAGCAGTACTTC.

With regard to this clone: Within the sample, other DNA sequences also encode this same CDR3. The rearrangement uses TRBV18 and TRBJ2-3; D gene ambiguous. From germline, CDR1 is KGHSH and CDR2 LQKENI. Trimming cost V 2 bases and J 3 bases, with 3 bases left between them. The CDR3 is 12 residues long. CDR3 sequence (DNA): TGTGCCAGCTCACCATCGACAGATACGCAGTATTTT. Its protein is CASSPSTDTQYF.

The chain links TRBV7-9 to TRBJ2-1; 13 bases match TRBD2. CDR3 length: 18 amino acids. V gave up 4 bases and J gave up 6 bases; unmatched junction bases: 12. Germline CDR1 reads SEHNR; CDR2 reads FQNEAQ (reference sequence). CDR3 residues: CASSSPLLAGGPINEQFF. The CDR3 region has the DNA TGTGCCAGCAGCTCACCCTTACTAGCGGGAGGGCCTATCAATGAGCAGTTCTTC.

The chain couples TRBV5-1 to TRBJ2-5; 8 bases are a match to TRBD1. Per the germline V gene, CDR1 is SGHRS and CDR2 is YFSETQ. V dropped 2 bases and J dropped 2; count of bases not matched to a gene: 2. There are 14 residues in the CDR3. The CDR3 nucleotides read TGCGCCAGCAGCTTCCAGGGGGCTCAAGAGACCCAGTACTTC. Translating it yields CASSFQGAQETQYF.

The genes are TRBV11-3 and TRBJ2-1; the D is unclear. V dropped 1 base and J dropped 2 bases, with 3 bases sitting between them. This CDR3 is built from 13 residues. Germline CDR1 is SGHNT and CDR2 is YENEEA. CDR3 bases: TGTGCCAGCAGCTTAGCGGCCTACAATGAGCAGTTCTTC. It codes for CASSLAAYNEQFF.

This clone was found a few times. The chain couples TRBV27 to TRBJ1-1; tentatively, D is TRBD1 (6 bases). V was clipped by 5 bases and J by 8 bases, with 15 bases between them. The CDR3 runs 13 residues. Per the germline V gene, CDR1 is MNHEY and CDR2 is SMNVEV (reference sequence). The CDR3 region is CASSLRDTLEAFF. The CDR3 nucleotides read TGTGCCAGCAGTCTTCGGGACACCTTAGAAGCTTTCTTT.

The chain links TRBV5-6 to TRBJ2-7, with no clear D. Germline CDR1 and CDR2: SGHDT and YYEEEE. This CDR3 comprises 15 residues. Trimming pared 1 base from V and 4 bases from J, leaving 15 bases between. The CDR3 DNA reads TGTGCCAGCAGCTTGCCTGGTGAAAGGAGTTACGAGCAGTACGTC. Protein: CASSLPGERSYEQYV.

The chain carries TRBV15 and TRBJ2-5; TRBD1 matches at 9 bases. Germline CDR1 is LNHNV and CDR2 is YYDKDF (reference sequence). This CDR3 comprises 15 residues. J gave up 4 bases and V 4 bases, and 7 bases lay outside the gene matches. The CDR3 reads CATSNGQGSGETQYF. The CDR3 DNA reads TGTGCCACCAGCAACGGACAGGGGAGTGGAGAGACCCAGTACTTC.

The chain carries TRBV30 and TRBJ1-3, with D maybe TRBD1 (5 bases). Germline lookup yields CDR1 GTSNPN and CDR2 SVGIG (reference sequence). Trimming left V 8 bases short and J 0 bases short, with 14 bases between. This CDR3 is 14 amino acids long. CDR3 sequence reads: CAGASRLSGNTIYF. DNA for the CDR3: TGTGCCGGGGCGAGTCGACTCTCTGGAAACACCATATATTTT.

This clone showed up just a few times. V is TRBV7-2 and J is TRBJ2-3; TRBD2 aligns across 14 bases. The V gene end was trimmed by 4 bases and the J gene end by 3 bases; junction bases not matched to a gene: 3. The CDR3 runs 16 residues. Germline V CDR1 and CDR2: SGHTA, FQGNSA. CDR3 nucleotides: TGTGCCAGCAGCTCGGGGACTAGCGGGAGAACAGATACGCAGTATTTT. It is translated as CASSSGTSGRTDTQYF.

The chain employs TRBV5-1 and TRBJ2-7, with TRBD1 matching 7 bases. Trimming cost V 0 bases and J 0 bases; bases outside gene matches: 3. Germline V CDR1 and CDR2: SGHRS, YFSETQ. The CDR3 covers 15 residues. The CDR3 is CASSLEGTASYEQYF. For the CDR3, the DNA is TGCGCCAGCAGCTTGGAAGGGACAGCCTCCTACGAGCAGTACTTC.

This sequence joins TRBV27 and TRBJ2-3; a possible D gene is TRBD2 (5 bases). The V and J ends lost 6 bases and 8 bases respectively, with 18 bases between them. CDR1 is MNHEY and CDR2 is SMNVEV in the germline V gene (reference sequence). This CDR3 has 14 amino acids. The CDR3 reads CASRTSKNGVTQYF. In DNA form, the CDR3 reads TGTGCCAGCAGAACTAGTAAAAATGGGGTTACGCAGTATTTT.

The rearrangement joins TRBV28 to TRBJ1-2; D perhaps matches TRBD1 (6 bases). This CDR3 has 15 amino acids. Trimming removed 4 bases at V and 3 bases at J, with 15 bases between. Germline lookup yields CDR1 MDHEN and CDR2 SYDVKM. The CDR3 spells CASSWTAKADYGYTF. CDR3 bases: TGTGCCAGCAGTTGGACAGCAAAGGCGGACTATGGCTACACCTTC.

The rearrangement links TRBV7-9 to TRBJ1-4, with 7 bases lining up with TRBD1. V shed 2 bases, J shed 8 bases, and the junction held 5 bases outside the gene matches. CDR3 length equals 14 residues. Germline CDR1 reads SEHNR; CDR2 reads FQNEAQ (reference sequence). The CDR3 nucleotides read TGTGCCAGCAGCTTACGACAGGGTGGCGAAAAACTGTTTTTT. Its translation is CASSLRQGGEKLFF.

This clone was recorded a few times. This chain connects TRBV9 to TRBJ1-1; D perhaps matches TRBD1 (5 bases). V lost 0 bases and J lost 8, with 11 bases in between. Per germline, CDR1 SGDLS and CDR2 YYNGEE. The CDR3 runs 13 residues. CDR3 DNA: TGTGCCAGCAGCGTAGAGCAGGGTCGAGAAGCTTTCTTT. Translation: CASSVEQGREAFF.

CDR3 sequence (DNA): TGTGCCAGCAGCCTAACTAGCGGGAACGAGCAGTACTTC. Translated: CASSLTSGNEQYF. V is TRBV7-2 and J is TRBJ2-7, with TRBD2 identical over 10 bases. With 5 bases clipped from V and 5 bases from J, the junction kept 3 bases outside the gene matches. CDR3 length: 13 residues. From germline, CDR1 is SGHTA and CDR2 FQGNSA.

The chain is built from TRBV6-5 and TRBJ2-7, with 10 nucleotides matching TRBD1. Looked up from germline, CDR1 is MNHEY and CDR2 is SVGAGI. The CDR3 covers 14 residues. Germline trimming cut 5 bases from V and 5 bases from J; bases unmatched to any gene: 6. Written as DNA, the CDR3 is TGTGCCAGCAGTCCTGGGGACAGGGGCAACGAGCAGTACTTC. It specifies CASSPGDRGNEQYF.

The rearrangement links TRBV11-2 to TRBJ2-3, with D maybe TRBD2 (5 bases). V lost 2 bases to trimming and J lost 4 bases, with 19 bases between them. Looked up from germline, CDR1 is SGHAT and CDR2 is FQNNGV. This CDR3 region has 17 residues. CDR3 sequence reads: CASSLRTYPLGSDTQYF. Here the CDR3 DNA reads TGTGCCAGCAGCTTACGGACTTACCCCCTCGGCTCAGATACGCAGTATTTT.

This clone came up a few times. V and J are TRBV6-5 and TRBJ1-3; D remains unclear. The CDR3 is 15 residues long. Germline CDR1 is MNHEY and CDR2 is SVGAGI. V dropped 2 bases and J dropped 0 bases, with 8 bases sitting between them. This CDR3 is CASSYPDFSGNTIYF. The CDR3 DNA follows: TGTGCCAGCAGTTACCCCGACTTCTCTGGAAACACCATATATTTT.

This clone showed up just a few times. The chain couples TRBV7-2 to TRBJ1-5, with a weak D call TRBD1 (5 bases). The ends were cut back, 3 bases at V and 4 bases at J, with 13 bases in the middle. CDR1 SGHTA and CDR2 FQGNSA come from the germline V gene. The CDR3 runs to 15 residues. CDR3 residues: CASSFQGELNQPQHF. The CDR3 nucleotides read TGTGCCAGCAGCTTCCAGGGCGAGTTGAATCAGCCCCAGCATTTT.

This clone was observed a single time. This chain connects TRBV19 to TRBJ2-3; 8 bases map to TRBD2. The germline V gene has CDR1 LNHDA and CDR2 SQIVND (reference sequence). V lost 6 bases and J lost 2; bases outside the gene matches: 4. The CDR3 is made up of 14 amino acids. The CDR3 nucleotides read TGTGCCAGTAGCTCGACTAGCGACACAGATACGCAGTATTTT. The encoded protein is CASSSTSDTDTQYF.